Included here is one TCR beta chain sequence, with context. The specificity of this receptor is unknown. Base-call qualities are not available, and no considerably larger clone is one nucleotide away. Genomic DNA was isolated from the sorted cells so that the TCRbeta CDR3 region could be sequenced. The immunoSEQ Assay was used to sequence the TCRbeta CDR3 regions. TCRdb re-hosts the immuneACCESS table, in-frame sequences only. Its copies lack some clones; in the studies checked, an unresolved V gene accounts for under half of them, and the cause for the rest is not known. The sample has 50,000 to 70,000 clones on record, roughly nine tenths of them singletons. The leading ten clones occupy over 0.6% of the sample. The CDR3 spans 13 residues, from the cysteine through the phenylalanine. Just CDR3 DNA is preserved here, 39 bases in frame from base 1. CDR1 and CDR2 are read off the germline V gene (reference sequence) as LNHNV and YYDKDF. Trimming at the junction amounts to 5 bases on V and 10 bases on J, and the germline ends lie 15 bases apart.

This entry comes from a study of OX40 agonist ivuxolimab in advanced cancers. Notes on the research overall: Ivuxolimab, which targeted the costimulatory receptor OX40 (CD134), was an agonistic, fully human IgG2 monoclonal antibody. Prior anti-PD-1, anti-PD-L1 or anti-CTLA-4 therapy was permitted, and checkpoint inhibitors had been received by around 39% of dose-escalation patients. The monotherapy dose-escalation portion (N of about 50 patients) of the phase I ivuxolimab trial is reported in the paper. Intravenous ivuxolimab was administered to patients every 2 weeks at six dose levels: 0.01, 0.1, 0.3, 1.5, 3 and 10 mg/kg. The dose-escalation cohort was approximately 83% male with a mean age of around 64 years, ranging from roughly 20 to 80. Partial responses were achieved by three dose-escalation patients, of whom one had hepatocellular carcinoma and two had cutaneous melanoma. Of the approximately 50 patients in dose escalation, 19 had hepatocellular carcinoma, approximately 15 had melanoma, 9 had renal cell carcinoma and 9 had head and neck cancer. The purpose of peripheral TCRbeta sequencing was to test whether ivuxolimab changed TCR sequence diversity and led to clonal T-cell expansion. What the study reported, not specific to this receptor: After ivuxolimab, expanded clones were on average more numerous among CD8+ T cells than among CD4+ T cells. Low levels of normalized T-cell clonal expansion were also seen in some nonresponding patients. Which antigens the clonally expanded peripheral T cells were specific for was not determined. In partial responders in the 0.1-3.0 mg/kg groups, normalized peripheral clonal expansion was found to be among the lowest, especially among CD8+ T cells. At doses from 0.1 to 3.0 mg/kg, clonal expansion was seen in both CD4+ and CD8+ blood T cells between baseline and week 6.

The trial excluded patients who had a history of autoimmune disease or who were on systemic immunosuppression. Peripheral blood for TCR sequencing was collected from all dose cohorts at baseline, on cycle 4 day 1, and on cycle 7 day 1. The samples were taken from a phase I, first-in-human, multicenter, open-label dose-escalation trial of ivuxolimab. Adults with locally advanced or metastatic head and neck squamous cell, hepatocellular, melanoma or renal cell carcinoma were enrolled in the trial. Before TCR sequencing, CD4+ T cells and CD8+ T cells were sorted from peripheral blood as separate populations.

Sequencing was performed on CD4+ or CD8+ T cells sorted from blood, taken in a trial of the OX40 agonist ivuxolimab. This sequence originates from an adult with an advanced solid tumor such as melanoma, head and neck, liver or kidney cancer. Recombination joined TRBV15 with TRBJ1-3, with TRBD1 as a weak D call on 5 bases. In nucleotides, the sequence is TGTGCCACCAGCCCCCGGGGGTGGGGAACCATATATTTT. Its translation reads: CATSPRGWGTIYF.